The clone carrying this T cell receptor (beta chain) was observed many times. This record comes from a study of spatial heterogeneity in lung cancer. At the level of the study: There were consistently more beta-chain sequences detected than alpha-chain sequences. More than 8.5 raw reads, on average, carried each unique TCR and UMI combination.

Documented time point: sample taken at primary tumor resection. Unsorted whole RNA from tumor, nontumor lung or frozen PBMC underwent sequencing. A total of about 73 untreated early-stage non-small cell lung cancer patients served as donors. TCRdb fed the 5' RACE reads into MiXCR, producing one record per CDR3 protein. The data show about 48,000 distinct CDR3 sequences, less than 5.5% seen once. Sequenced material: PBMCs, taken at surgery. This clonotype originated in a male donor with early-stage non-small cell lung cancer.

The DNA of the CDR3 is TGTGCCAGCAGCCTACAGGGTTCAGATTATGGCTACACCTTC. Translated: CASSLQGSDYGYTF. The genes are TRBV3-1 and TRBJ1-2, with D possibly TRBD1 on 6 matching bases. The CDR3 extends over 14 amino acids. Trimming stripped 4 bases from V and 5 bases from J, with 14 bases between. The V gene's germline CDR1 is LGHDT and CDR2 YNNKEL (reference sequence).